This entry lists 25 T cell receptor beta chains sequenced from one sample in a study of patients and donors after allogeneic stem cell transplantation (TCRdb year 2020). Library preparation used RT-PCR. TCRdb names NextSeq 550 as the instrument used. TCRdb took the public reads, trimmed them with fastp at Q25, ran MiXCR for clone calling and kept in-frame beta chains. CDR3 protein sequences are deduplicated, and each keeps its most common genes and DNA. The sample yields some 87,000 distinct CDR3 sequences; roughly 48% were counted once. Roughly three fifths of the sample is held by the ten biggest clonotypes. The source material was blood, either unsorted or a sorted T cell fraction (not recorded which). Every receptor here comes from a human donor who was either an allogeneic HSCT recipient or a stem cell or donor lymphocyte infusion donor (not recorded which). It is not recorded whose cells these are; they may come from a transplant donor.

This chain joins TRBV27 and TRBJ1-2; 11 nucleotides line up with TRBD1. The CDR3 is 15 amino acids. The junction had 3 bases not matched to a gene; V was cut back by 3 bases and J by 3 bases. Germline CDR1 is MNHEY and CDR2 is SMNVEV (reference sequence). The CDR3 spells CASSFRTGGHYGYTF. In DNA, the CDR3 is TGTGCCAGCAGTTTTCGGACAGGGGGCCACTATGGCTACACCTTC.

A note on this clonotype: An end of the junction differs from the germline gene, which may be a read error. The V and J genes are TRBV7-9 and TRBJ1-3; 8 bases align to TRBD1. This CDR3 contains 15 residues. The V gene's germline CDR1 is SEHNR and CDR2 FQNEAQ (reference sequence). The CDR3 coding sequence is TGTGCCAGCAGCCCGGACAGGGCCTCTGGAAACACCATAAATTTT. This translates into CASSPDRASGNTINF. Using reference TRBV7-9 and TRBJ1-3 for the parts outside the CDR3, the full variable domain is DTGVSQNPRHKITKRGQNVTFRCDPISEHNRLYWYRQTLGQGPEFLTYFQNEAQLEKSRLLSDRFSAERPKGSFSTLEIQRTEQGDSAMYLCASSPDRASGNTINFGEGSWLTVV.

This rearrangement joins TRBV4-3 to TRBJ2-2, with 8 bases lining up with TRBD2. Germline-derived CDR1 and CDR2 are LGHNA and YSLEER. Trimming removed 6 bases from V and 4 bases from J; junction bases left unmatched: 7. This CDR3 comprises 15 residues. CDR3 amino acids: CASSSSGSSTGELFF. The CDR3 DNA reads TGCGCCAGCAGTTCCAGCGGGAGTTCCACCGGGGAGCTGTTTTTT.

The chain couples TRBV5-6 to TRBJ1-1; 8 bases map to TRBD1. J was trimmed by 3 bases and V by 0 bases; bases with no gene match: 7. The CDR3 has 16 residues. CDR1 is SGHDT and CDR2 is YYEEEE in the germline V gene. In DNA form, the CDR3 reads TGTGCCAGCAGCTTGGCAGGGGGCACATATCACACTGAAGCTTTCTTT. Protein: CASSLAGGTYHTEAFF.

The J gene is TRBJ1-3, the V gene TRBV10-3; D unresolved. The CDR3 has 13 residues. With 4 bases removed from V and 2 bases from J, the gap between germline ends came to 6 bases. Per germline, CDR1 ENHRY and CDR2 SYGVKD. CDR3 sequence reads: CAISVVAGNTIYF. The CDR3 DNA reads TGTGCCATCAGTGTGGTGGCTGGAAACACCATATATTTT.

The chain has TRBV7-2 and TRBJ1-4; maybe TRBD1 (6 bases). The CDR3 length is 14 residues. V was shortened by 4 bases and J by 0 bases, with 6 bases between the two germline ends. Germline-derived CDR1 and CDR2 are SGHTA and FQGNSA. The CDR3 here is CASSWTATNEKLFF. CDR3 nucleotides: TGTGCCAGCAGCTGGACAGCAACTAATGAAAAACTGTTTTTT.

The chain recombines TRBV7-2 with TRBJ1-2; no firm D call. Germline V gene data show CDR1 as SGHTA and CDR2 as FQGNSA. Between the trimmed V and J ends, which lost 6 bases and 0 bases, there was a span of 14 bases. This CDR3 is 15 amino acids long. The CDR3: CASSSSREANYGYTF. The CDR3 DNA reads as TGTGCCAGCAGTTCTTCAAGAGAAGCTAACTATGGCTACACCTTC. Together with reference TRBV7-2 and TRBJ1-2, the CDR3 gives the full variable domain: GAGVSQSPSNKVTEKGKDVELRCDPISGHTALYWYRQSLGQGLEFLIYFQGNSAPDKSGLPSDRFSAERTGGSVSTLTIQRTQQEDSAVYLCASSSSREANYGYTFGSGTRLTVV.

The V gene is TRBV18, the J gene TRBJ1-1; TRBD1 might be the D (5 bases). Trimming left V 1 base short and J 3 bases short, with 15 bases between. This CDR3 has 16 residues. The germline V gene encodes CDR1 KGHSH and CDR2 LQKENI. The DNA for the CDR3 is TGTGCCAGCTCACCACTACAGTACAGGATGGACACTGAAGCTTTCTTT. As protein: CASSPLQYRMDTEAFF. The whole variable domain, remainder taken from reference TRBV18 and TRBJ1-1, is NAGVMQNPRHLVRRRGQEARLRCSPMKGHSHVYWYRQLPEEGLKFMVYLQKENIIDESGMPKERFSAEFPKEGPSILRIQQVVRGDSAAYFCASSPLQYRMDTEAFFGQGTRLTVV.

The rearrangement links TRBV4-3 to TRBJ2-5; weak D call: TRBD1 (5 bases). Germline CDR1 and CDR2: LGHNA and YSLEER. CDR3 size: 18 residues. The V end lost 0 bases, the J end lost 1 base, and 18 bases lay between the germline ends. The CDR3, as DNA: TGCGCCAGCAGCCAAGAACGGTGGGGCATGCCAAGCCAAGAGACCCAGTACTTC. Translated, it gives CASSQERWGMPSQETQYF.

The V call is TRBV6-5, the J call TRBJ1-3, with D unclear. Germline V gives CDR1 MNHEY, CDR2 SVGAGI. Trimming cost V 6 bases and J 2 bases, with 23 bases left between them. This CDR3 comprises 18 residues. CDR3 sequence: CASSPLGKCARTGNTIYF. The CDR3 nucleotides are TGTGCCAGCAGCCCGCTGGGGAAGTGCGCCCGTACTGGAAACACCATATATTTT.

This clonotype was seen a few times. The J gene is TRBJ2-7, the V gene TRBV4-3; D may be TRBD2 (6 bases). The germline gives CDR1 LGHNA, CDR2 YSLEER. This CDR3 has 15 residues. The V gene lost 5 bases and the J gene lost 2 bases, with 16 bases spanning the gap. DNA of the CDR3: TGCGCCAGCAGCTCGCGGAGGGAGGTTGCCTACGAGCAGTACTTC. Protein sequence: CASSSRREVAYEQYF.

This clonotype was recorded a few times. One junction end does not reproduce the germline sequence, and a read error may be involved. The chain has TRBV28 and TRBJ1-1, with 7 bases that match TRBD1. This CDR3 has 13 amino acids. Germline loops: CDR1 MDHEN, CDR2 SYDVKM. The CDR3 DNA sequence: TGTGCCAGCAGTCCTCCCCTCAGGTACAGGGGTAGCTTT. Amino acid sequence: CASSPPLRYRGSF.

The rearrangement joins TRBV4-1 to TRBJ1-2, with a possible D match to TRBD1 (5 bases). The germline V gene encodes CDR1 MGHRA and CDR2 YSYEKL. V was cut by 3 bases and J by 1 base, with 12 bases left in between. The CDR3 extends over 15 amino acids. CDR3: CASSQRPDNNYGYTF. The CDR3 nucleotides are TGCGCCAGCAGCCAGAGGCCGGACAATAACTATGGCTACACCTTC.

J is TRBJ1-5 and V is TRBV12-3 or TRBV12-4, with D possibly matching TRBD1 (5 bases). V shed 5 bases and J shed 0 bases, with 8 bases lying between them. The CDR3 consists of 14 residues. Here the CDR3 DNA reads TGTGCCAGCAGTGACAGTCCTAGCAATCAGCCCCAGCATTTT. Translating gives CASSDSPSNQPQHF.

This clonotype was counted a few times. The V gene is TRBV29-1, the J gene TRBJ1-2; D remains ambiguous. Germline V lookup: CDR1 SQVTM, CDR2 ANQGSEA. The V gene lost 7 bases and the J gene lost 7 bases, with 16 bases spanning the gap. CDR3 length: 12 residues. DNA of the CDR3: TGCAGCGCTACCATCGGAGTCCCTGGCTACACCTTC. Encoded protein: CSATIGVPGYTF.

The rearrangement uses TRBV20-1 and TRBJ1-4; 9 positions match TRBD1. Germline CDR1 reads DFQATT; CDR2 reads SNEGSKA (reference sequence). After removal of 4 bases from V and 4 bases from J, the junction contained 10 bases not matched to a gene. The CDR3 is 16 amino acids. CDR3 region: CSATDRGRGLNEKLFF. The CDR3 bases are TGCAGTGCTACGGACAGGGGAAGGGGGCTTAATGAAAAACTGTTTTTT.

The gene calls are TRBV2 and TRBJ1-1, with a tentative D call TRBD1 (5 bases). This CDR3 is built from 13 residues. The V gene lost 8 bases and the J gene lost 0 bases, with 10 bases spanning the gap. The germline gives CDR1 SNHLY, CDR2 FYNNEI. CDR3 bases: TGTGCCAGCGCCGACAGCCTGAACACTGAAGCTTTCTTT. It encodes CASADSLNTEAFF.

The chain joins TRBV5-1 to TRBJ2-3; D not resolved. Germline-derived CDR1 and CDR2 are SGHRS and YFSETQ. The CDR3 spans 13 residues. Trimming shortened V by 0 bases and J by 4 bases, and 6 bases separated the two germline ends. The DNA for the CDR3 is TGCGCCAGCAGCTTGGGGGAACCAGATACGCAGTATTTT. It is translated as CASSLGEPDTQYF.

This chain connects TRBV9 to TRBJ1-1; D perhaps matches TRBD1 (6 bases). V lost 8 bases, J lost 0 bases, and 14 bases lay in between. The CDR3 contains 14 residues. The germline gives CDR1 SGDLS, CDR2 YYNGEE. The CDR3 region is CASSGTPMNTEAFF. In DNA, the CDR3 is TGTGCCAGTTCCGGGACACCAATGAACACTGAAGCTTTCTTT.

A few counts support this clonotype. The rearrangement uses TRBV28 and TRBJ1-1; TRBD1 aligns across 9 bases. Trimming took 5 bases from V and 1 from J; bases not matched to a gene: 11. Germline V gives CDR1 MDHEN, CDR2 SYDVKM. The CDR3 is 17 amino acids. The CDR3 nucleotides are TGTGCCAGCAGTCGAGCCGGGACAGGGAAGGGGAACACTGAAGCTTTCTTT. This encodes CASSRAGTGKGNTEAFF.

This clonotype came up a few times. This rearrangement joins TRBV27 to TRBJ1-5; 7 nucleotides align to TRBD1. The CDR3 has 17 residues. CDR1 is MNHEY and CDR2 is SMNVEV in the germline V gene (reference sequence). V was pared by 5 bases and J by 1 base, with 11 bases of the junction left unmatched. The chain's CDR3 is CASSRRVVTGSNQPQHF. Here the CDR3 DNA reads TGTGCCAGCAGTCGTAGGGTAGTGACAGGGAGCAATCAGCCCCAGCATTTT.

J is TRBJ1-4 and V is TRBV28, with a tentative D call TRBD1 (6 bases). Germline CDR1 is MDHEN and CDR2 is SYDVKM. The V end was cut by 7 bases, the J end by 3 bases, with 15 bases between. CDR3 length: 15 amino acids. Here the CDR3 reads CASTHRQVPNEKLFF. CDR3 in DNA: TGTGCCAGCACCCATCGACAGGTGCCTAATGAAAAACTGTTTTTT.

The V gene is TRBV6-5, the J gene TRBJ1-2; TRBD1 matches 12 bases. Trimming removed 2 bases from V and 5 bases from J; junction bases left unmatched: 3. This CDR3 comprises 15 residues. CDR1 and CDR2 from the germline V gene are MNHEY and SVGAGI. The CDR3 DNA sequence: TGTGCCAGCAGTTACCGGGACAGGGGGCTGTATGGCTACACCTTC. Translated: CASSYRDRGLYGYTF.

The rearrangement uses TRBV7-8 and TRBJ1-6, with TRBD1 as a possible D gene (5 bases). The germline V and J ends were trimmed by 1 base and 0 bases, with 19 bases remaining between them. CDR1 is SGHVS and CDR2 is FQNEAQ in the germline V gene. The CDR3 loop spans 20 amino acids. CDR3 sequence (DNA): TGTGCCAGCAGCTTAGACCAGGGATTTGACCTTAGCTCCTATAATTCACCCCTCCACTTT. Translation: CASSLDQGFDLSSYNSPLHF.

This chain links TRBV12-3 or TRBV12-4 with TRBJ1-5; the D is unclear. V lost 0 bases, J lost 4 bases, and 7 bases lay in between. The CDR3 consists of 14 residues. The CDR3 bases are TGTGCCAGCAGTTTAGCGAACACGAATCAGCCCCAGCATTTT. As protein: CASSLANTNQPQHF.